The next 29 T cell receptor beta chains were all read from a single sample in a study of technical replicates of blood from several donors. Data came from immunoSEQ multiplex PCR; TCRdb stores just in-frame clones and leaves some out. The sample contains roughly 68,000 clones, 92% of which appear only once. Sequencing was done on a sample of T cells isolated from PBMCs. Receptor source: a human donor in good health.

The V and J genes are TRBV18 and TRBJ1-2, with 8 bases aligning to TRBD1. Germline V gives CDR1 KGHSH, CDR2 LQKENI. Unmatched junction bases numbered 8, after V lost 5 bases and J lost 3 bases. The CDR3 is 15 amino acids. The CDR3 coding sequence is TGTGCCAGCTCAGTGGCGGGACAGGCTTACTATGGCTACACCTTC. Translation gives CASSVAGQAYYGYTF.

This chain joins TRBV28 and TRBJ1-4, with TRBD1 identical over 8 bases. Trimming at V came to 6 bases and at J to 4 bases, leaving 10 bases not matched to a gene. From germline, CDR1 is MDHEN and CDR2 SYDVKM. This CDR3 is 16 amino acids long. CDR3 DNA sequence: TGTGCCAGCAGCTTACCCCAGGGGGCCCTTAATGAAAAACTGTTTTTT. This encodes CASSLPQGALNEKLFF.

This sequence joins TRBV7-9 and TRBJ2-5, with D perhaps matching TRBD1 (5 bases). CDR3 length equals 14 residues. CDR1 and CDR2 (germline): SEHNR, FQNEAQ (reference sequence). The V gene lost 7 bases and the J gene lost 4 bases, with 16 bases spanning the gap. CDR3 DNA sequence: TGTGCCAGCATGAGTAGGGGTGTGGGAGAGACCCAGTACTTC. This translates into CASMSRGVGETQYF. The whole variable domain, remainder taken from reference TRBV7-9 and TRBJ2-5, is DTGVSQNPRHKITKRGQNVTFRCDPISEHNRLYWYRQTLGQGPEFLTYFQNEAQLEKSRLLSDRFSAERPKGSFSTLEIQRTEQGDSAMYLCASMSRGVGETQYFGPGTRLLVL.

The V call is TRBV9, the J call TRBJ1-5; a weak D match, TRBD1 (5 bases). This CDR3 spans 15 amino acids. V was clipped by 0 bases and J by 0 bases, with 7 bases between them. Germline V lookup: CDR1 SGDLS, CDR2 YYNGEE. CDR3 DNA: TGTGCCAGCAGCGTAGGTGGGGCTAGCAATCAGCCCCAGCATTTT. It specifies CASSVGGASNQPQHF.

The V and J genes are TRBV7-9 and TRBJ1-3; no clear D gene. Trimming cost V 5 bases and J 0 bases, with 5 bases left between them. Germline V gene lookup returns CDR1 SEHNR and CDR2 FQNEAQ (reference sequence). The CDR3 is 13 residues long. In DNA, the CDR3 is TGTGCCAGCAGCCCCTCCTCTGGAAACACCATATATTTT. Protein sequence: CASSPSSGNTIYF.

V gene TRBV4-2 combines with J gene TRBJ2-3; a possible D gene is TRBD2 (5 bases). Trimming took off 4 bases at V and 6 bases at J, with 23 bases between the two ends. CDR3 size: 17 residues. The germline V gene has CDR1 LGHNA and CDR2 YNFKEQ. CDR3 DNA sequence: TGTGCCAGCAGCCCAGATTCTCAGCGGCCTCAGGAGGATACGCAGTATTTT. Its protein is CASSPDSQRPQEDTQYF.

This rearrangement joins TRBV19 to TRBJ1-5; D is perhaps TRBD1 (5 bases). V lost 5 bases to trimming and J lost 0 bases, with 11 bases between them. CDR3 length equals 15 residues. Germline V gene lookup returns CDR1 LNHDA and CDR2 SQIVND (reference sequence). CDR3 DNA sequence: TGTGCCAGTAGTCAGGGAGGGTTTAGCAATCAGCCCCAGCATTTT. As protein: CASSQGGFSNQPQHF. The variable domain in full, completed from reference TRBV19 and TRBJ1-5, reads DGGITQSPKYLFRKEGQNVTLSCEQNLNHDAMYWYRQDPGQGLRLIYYSQIVNDFQKGDIAEGYSVSREKKESFPLTVTSAQKNPTAFYLCASSQGGFSNQPQHFGDGTRLSIL.

This chain connects TRBV18 to TRBJ2-7; 7 bases line up with TRBD1. The CDR3 has 17 amino acids. The germline gives CDR1 KGHSH, CDR2 LQKENI. V shed 6 bases and J 6 bases; nucleotides not matched to a gene: 20. In nucleotides, the CDR3 is TGTGCCAGCTCCCTTACCGGACAGGTTAGGATTCGCGGCGAGCAGTACTTC. Amino acid sequence: CASSLTGQVRIRGEQYF. Complete variable domain (other parts from reference TRBV18 and TRBJ2-7): NAGVMQNPRHLVRRRGQEARLRCSPMKGHSHVYWYRQLPEEGLKFMVYLQKENIIDESGMPKERFSAEFPKEGPSILRIQQVVRGDSAAYFCASSLTGQVRIRGEQYFGPGTRLTVT.

The chain couples TRBV14 to TRBJ2-5; a possible D gene is TRBD2 (5 bases). Trimming removed 4 bases at V and 5 bases at J, with 8 bases between. Germline values: CDR1 SGHDN, CDR2 FVKESK. The CDR3 is 12 amino acids. Written as DNA, the CDR3 is TGTGCCAGCAGCCCAGGCGGGGAGACCCAGTACTTC. Its translation is CASSPGGETQYF.

The rearrangement joins TRBV5-1 to TRBJ1-1; D unresolved. With 0 bases removed from V and 3 bases from J, the gap between germline ends came to 9 bases. Germline V CDR1 and CDR2: SGHRS, YFSETQ. There are 14 residues in the CDR3. CDR3 nucleotide sequence: TGCGCCAGCAGCTTGGATGTGGCTTACACTGAAGCTTTCTTT. It translates to CASSLDVAYTEAFF.

In this sample, this clone turned up once. The chain carries TRBV4-1 and TRBJ2-5; the match to TRBD1 covers 9 bases. Germline loops: CDR1 MGHRA, CDR2 YSYEKL. This CDR3 has 16 amino acids. Trimming removed 2 bases from V and 5 bases from J; junction bases left unmatched: 9. In nucleotides, the CDR3 is TGCGCCAGCAGCCAACCGGCGGGACAGGGTCGGGAGACCCAGTACTTC. This gives the protein CASSQPAGQGRETQYF.

The V call is TRBV2, the J call TRBJ2-5, with 8 positions matching TRBD2. Germline loops: CDR1 SNHLY, CDR2 FYNNEI. CDR3 length: 15 residues. Germline trimming cut 5 bases from V and 5 bases from J; bases unmatched to any gene: 10. DNA of the CDR3: TGTGCCAGCAGTCTACTAGCGGTCCATCGTGAGACCCAGTACTTC. It encodes CASSLLAVHRETQYF.

The chain is built from TRBV29-1 and TRBJ2-5, with TRBD1 matching 8 bases. The V gene's germline CDR1 is SQVTM and CDR2 ANQGSEA. The CDR3 loop spans 14 amino acids. With V trimmed by 4 bases and J by 5 bases, 9 bases remained unmatched. In DNA form, the CDR3 reads TGCAGCGTTGCCAAAACAGGGGGTAGGGAGACCCAGTACTTC. This codes for CSVAKTGGRETQYF.

The genes are TRBV9 and TRBJ2-1; tentatively, D is TRBD2 (6 bases). Germline CDR1 reads SGDLS; CDR2 reads YYNGEE. The CDR3 sequence is 14 residues long. The V and J ends lost 4 bases and 1 base respectively, with 9 bases between them. This CDR3 is CASSPSVSYNEQFF. CDR3 sequence (DNA): TGTGCCAGCAGCCCTAGCGTATCCTACAATGAGCAGTTCTTC.

CDR3 DNA: TGTGCCAGCAGTGCAGAGGGTCTGGGCAATCAGCCCCAGCATTTT. Its protein product is CASSAEGLGNQPQHF. V is TRBV6-4 and J is TRBJ1-5; D unresolved. Trimming pared 4 bases from V and 2 bases from J, leaving 12 bases between. Germline assignment: CDR1 MRHNA and CDR2 SNTAGT. CDR3 length: 15 residues.

This clone was detected a few times. The rearrangement links TRBV25-1 to TRBJ1-1; a weak D match, TRBD1 (5 bases). This CDR3 contains 15 residues. The germline V and J ends were trimmed by 7 bases and 1 base, with 16 bases remaining between them. Per germline, CDR1 MGHDK and CDR2 SYGVNS. CDR3 region: CASTDLEGPNTEAFF. Here the CDR3 DNA reads TGTGCCAGCACTGACTTGGAGGGACCGAACACTGAAGCTTTCTTT.

V is TRBV2 and J is TRBJ2-2; 9 positions match TRBD1. CDR3 length equals 14 residues. J was trimmed by 5 bases and V by 4 bases; bases with no gene match: 2. Germline CDR1 and CDR2: SNHLY and FYNNEI. Written as DNA, the CDR3 is TGTGCCAGCAGTGTAGGGACAGGGACCGGGGAGCTGTTTTTT. This sequence encodes CASSVGTGTGELFF.

The chain combines TRBV5-4 with TRBJ2-3; D is unclear. V was trimmed by 0 bases and J by 7 bases, leaving 6 bases between them. Looked up from germline, CDR1 is SGHNT and CDR2 is YYREEE (reference sequence). The CDR3 has 12 residues. The DNA for the CDR3 is TGTGCCAGCAGCTTGGACTCAAATACGCAGTATTTT. This translates into CASSLDSNTQYF.

This clone was counted a single time. The chain uses TRBV28 and TRBJ1-1, with 8 bases aligning to TRBD1. Germline V CDR1 and CDR2: MDHEN, SYDVKM. Trimming took 5 bases from V and 4 from J; bases not matched to a gene: 6. The CDR3 sequence is 14 residues long. The CDR3: CASSPFGQGTEAFF. CDR3 nucleotides: TGTGCCAGCAGTCCCTTCGGACAGGGCACTGAAGCTTTCTTT.

This rearrangement joins TRBV4-1 to TRBJ2-6; D unclear. The germline V gene has CDR1 MGHRA and CDR2 YSYEKL. V was pared by 1 base and J by 4 bases, with 11 bases between. The CDR3 is 16 residues long. CDR3 sequence: CASSQGGIAGANVLTF. Written as DNA, the CDR3 is TGCGCCAGCAGCCAAGGCGGAATCGCCGGGGCCAACGTCCTGACTTTC.

The chain has TRBV25-1 and TRBJ2-7; D perhaps matches TRBD1 (5 bases). Looked up from germline, CDR1 is MGHDK and CDR2 is SYGVNS. This CDR3 comprises 11 residues. V was cut by 4 bases and J by 6 bases, with 7 bases left in between. The DNA of the CDR3 is TGTGCCAGCAGTGCAGGGTTCGAGCAGTACTTC. It translates to CASSAGFEQYF.

The CDR3: CASSFPRANEQFF. CDR3 DNA sequence: TGCGCCAGCAGCTTCCCGCGGGCGAATGAGCAGTTCTTC. The rearrangement links TRBV5-1 to TRBJ2-1, with D tentatively TRBD2 (5 bases). Germline V gene sequence: CDR1 SGHRS, CDR2 YFSETQ. CDR3 size: 13 residues. V lost 2 bases and J lost 7, with 10 bases in between.

The chain has TRBV5-4 and TRBJ2-1, with TRBD2 matching over 11 bases. Germline V CDR1 and CDR2: SGHNT, YYREEE (reference sequence). The CDR3 is 15 residues long. V gave up 3 bases and J gave up 3 bases; unmatched junction bases: 2. The CDR3 DNA reads TGTGCCAGCAGCTCTACTAGCGGGAGCTACAATGAGCAGTTCTTC. It specifies CASSSTSGSYNEQFF.

V usage is TRBV19 and J usage is TRBJ2-2; 7 positions match TRBD1. Losses at the gene ends were 7 bases for V and 4 bases for J; bases not matched to a gene: 9. Germline CDR1 is LNHDA and CDR2 is SQIVND (reference sequence). The CDR3 is 15 residues long. CDR3 nucleotides: TGTGCCAGTACTAAAAGGGACAGTATCACCGGGGAGCTGTTTTTT. It yields the protein CASTKRDSITGELFF.

The rearrangement uses TRBV28 and TRBJ2-5; a possible D gene is TRBD1 (5 bases). The CDR3 is 15 amino acids. V was pared by 4 bases and J by 3 bases, with 15 bases between. Germline V lookup: CDR1 MDHEN, CDR2 SYDVKM. CDR3 in amino acids: CASSSGSSMKETQYF. In DNA form, the CDR3 reads TGTGCCAGCAGTTCAGGGTCGTCAATGAAAGAGACCCAGTACTTC.

This clone appeared a single time. This chain links TRBV19 with TRBJ2-7, with a tentative D call TRBD2 (7 bases). The V end lost 5 bases, the J end lost 5 bases, and 16 bases lay between the germline ends. Germline CDR1 and CDR2: LNHDA and SQIVND (reference sequence). The CDR3 is made up of 14 amino acids. CDR3: CASSFQRGGHEQYF. In nucleotides, the CDR3 is TGTGCCAGTAGTTTCCAGAGGGGGGGCCACGAGCAGTACTTC. The whole variable domain, filled in from reference TRBV19 and TRBJ2-7, reads DGGITQSPKYLFRKEGQNVTLSCEQNLNHDAMYWYRQDPGQGLRLIYYSQIVNDFQKGDIAEGYSVSREKKESFPLTVTSAQKNPTAFYLCASSFQRGGHEQYFGPGTRLTVT.

J is TRBJ1-2 and V is TRBV30; no clear D gene. Deletions cut 4 bases from V and 0 bases from J, with 9 bases between. Germline V gene lookup returns CDR1 GTSNPN and CDR2 SVGIG (reference sequence). The CDR3 covers 13 residues. The DNA for the CDR3 is TGTGCCTGGACGCCGTCAGCTAACTATGGCTACACCTTC. This encodes CAWTPSANYGYTF.

The V and J genes are TRBV5-4 and TRBJ1-2; TRBD1 aligns across 8 bases. Trimming at V came to 4 bases and at J to 4 bases, leaving 9 bases not matched to a gene. Germline lookup yields CDR1 SGHNT and CDR2 YYREEE (reference sequence). This CDR3 contains 15 residues. The CDR3 DNA reads TGTGCCAGCAGCCCCGGACAGGGTTGGGCCTATGGCTACACCTTC. This sequence encodes CASSPGQGWAYGYTF.

The genes are TRBV2 and TRBJ1-4, with TRBD1 matching over 11 bases. Trimming at V came to 6 bases and at J to 6 bases, leaving 21 bases not matched to a gene. The CDR3 is made up of 20 amino acids. From germline, CDR1 is SNHLY and CDR2 FYNNEI. The CDR3 loop is CASRFGQGALLSSWDEKLFF. The CDR3 bases are TGTGCCAGCAGATTTGGACAGGGGGCGCTTTTATCTTCTTGGGATGAAAAACTGTTTTTT.